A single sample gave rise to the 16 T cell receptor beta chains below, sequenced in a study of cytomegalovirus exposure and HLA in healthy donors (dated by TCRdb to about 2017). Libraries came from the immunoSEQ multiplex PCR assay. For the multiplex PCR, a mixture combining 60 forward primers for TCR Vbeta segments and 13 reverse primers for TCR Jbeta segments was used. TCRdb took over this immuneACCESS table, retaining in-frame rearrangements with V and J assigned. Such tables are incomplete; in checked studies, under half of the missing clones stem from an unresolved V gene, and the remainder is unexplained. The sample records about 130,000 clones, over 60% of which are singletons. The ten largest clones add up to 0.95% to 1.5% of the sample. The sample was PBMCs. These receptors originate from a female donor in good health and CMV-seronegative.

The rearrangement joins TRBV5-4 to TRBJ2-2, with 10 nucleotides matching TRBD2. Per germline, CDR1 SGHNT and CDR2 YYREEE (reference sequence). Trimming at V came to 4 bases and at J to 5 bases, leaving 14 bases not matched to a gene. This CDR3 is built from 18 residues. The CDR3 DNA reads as TGTGCCAGCAGCCCCCGACAAGGGCCGGGACTAGCGACCGGGGAGCTGTTTTTT. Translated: CASSPRQGPGLATGELFF. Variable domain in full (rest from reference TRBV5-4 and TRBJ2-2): ETGVTQSPTHLIKTRGQQVTLRCSSQSGHNTVSWYQQALGQGPQFIFQYYREEENGRGNFPPRFSGLQFPNYSSELNVNALELDDSALYLCASSPRQGPGLATGELFFGEGSRLTVL.

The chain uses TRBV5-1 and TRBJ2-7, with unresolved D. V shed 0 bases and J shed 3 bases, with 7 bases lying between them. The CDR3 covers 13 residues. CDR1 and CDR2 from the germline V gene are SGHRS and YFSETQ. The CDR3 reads CASSLAEYYEQYF. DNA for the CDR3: TGCGCCAGCAGCTTGGCGGAGTACTACGAGCAGTACTTC.

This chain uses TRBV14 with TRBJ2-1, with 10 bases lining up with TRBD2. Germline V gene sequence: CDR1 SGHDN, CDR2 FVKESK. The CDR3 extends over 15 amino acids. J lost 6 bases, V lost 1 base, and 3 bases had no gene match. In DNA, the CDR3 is TGTGCCAGCAGCCAAGCTAGCGGGAGCGGCAATGAGCAGTTCTTC. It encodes CASSQASGSGNEQFF.

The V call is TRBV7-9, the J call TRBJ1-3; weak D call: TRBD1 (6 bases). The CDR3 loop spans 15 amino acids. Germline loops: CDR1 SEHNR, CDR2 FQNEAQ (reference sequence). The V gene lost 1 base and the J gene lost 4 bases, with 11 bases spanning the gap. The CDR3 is CASSLGPGAGNTIYF. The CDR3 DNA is TGTGCCAGCAGCTTAGGTCCAGGGGCCGGAAACACCATATATTTT.

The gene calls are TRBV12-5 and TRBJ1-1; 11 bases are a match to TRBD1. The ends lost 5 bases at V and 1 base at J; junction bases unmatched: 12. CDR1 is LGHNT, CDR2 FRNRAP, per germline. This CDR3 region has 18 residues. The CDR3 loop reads CASGNPPGQGVRNTEAFF. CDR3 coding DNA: TGTGCTAGTGGTAACCCACCGGGACAGGGGGTAAGGAACACTGAAGCTTTCTTT.

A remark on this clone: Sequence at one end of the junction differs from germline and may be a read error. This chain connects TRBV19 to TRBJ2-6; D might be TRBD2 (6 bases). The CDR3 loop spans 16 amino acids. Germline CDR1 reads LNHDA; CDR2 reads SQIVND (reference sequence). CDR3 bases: TGTGCCAGTACGCGGGACGGTAGCTCTGGGGCCAACGGCCTGACTTTC. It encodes CASTRDGSSGANGLTF. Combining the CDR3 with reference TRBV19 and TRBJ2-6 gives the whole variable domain DGGITQSPKYLFRKEGQNVTLSCEQNLNHDAMYWYRQDPGQGLRLIYYSQIVNDFQKGDIAEGYSVSREKKESFPLTVTSAQKNPTAFYLCASTRDGSSGANGLTFGAGSRLTVL.

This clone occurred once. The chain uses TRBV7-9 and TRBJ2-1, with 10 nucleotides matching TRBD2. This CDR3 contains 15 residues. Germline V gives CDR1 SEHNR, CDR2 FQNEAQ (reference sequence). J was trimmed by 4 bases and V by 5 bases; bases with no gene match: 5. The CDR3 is CASSPSGGFYNEQFF. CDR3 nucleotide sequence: TGTGCCAGCAGCCCTAGCGGGGGATTTTACAATGAGCAGTTCTTC.

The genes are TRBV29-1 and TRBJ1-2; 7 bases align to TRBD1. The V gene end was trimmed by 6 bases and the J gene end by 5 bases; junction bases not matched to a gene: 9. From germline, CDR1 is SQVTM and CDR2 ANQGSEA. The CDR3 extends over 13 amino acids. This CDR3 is CSVAPGQDYGYTF. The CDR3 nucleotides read TGCAGCGTGGCCCCTGGACAGGATTATGGCTACACCTTC.

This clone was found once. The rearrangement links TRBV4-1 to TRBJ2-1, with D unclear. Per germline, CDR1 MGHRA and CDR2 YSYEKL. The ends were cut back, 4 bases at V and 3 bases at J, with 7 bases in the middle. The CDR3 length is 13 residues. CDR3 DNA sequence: TGCGCCAGCAGCCCCGCCGGCTACAATGAGCAGTTCTTC. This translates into CASSPAGYNEQFF.

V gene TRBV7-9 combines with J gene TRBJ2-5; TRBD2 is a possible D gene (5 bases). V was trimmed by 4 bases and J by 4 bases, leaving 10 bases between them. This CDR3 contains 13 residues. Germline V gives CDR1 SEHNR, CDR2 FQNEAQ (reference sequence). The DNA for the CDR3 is TGTGCCAGCAGCTGGGAGACTTTAGAGACCCAGTACTTC. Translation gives CASSWETLETQYF.

The CDR3 DNA reads TGTGCTAGTGGTTTGGGACAGGGGATCACTGGAAACACCATATATTTT. Translation: CASGLGQGITGNTIYF. The rearrangement joins TRBV12-5 to TRBJ1-3, with TRBD1 identical over 8 bases. Germline trimming cut 1 base from V and 2 bases from J; bases unmatched to any gene: 4. The germline gives CDR1 LGHNT, CDR2 FRNRAP. The CDR3 extends over 16 amino acids.

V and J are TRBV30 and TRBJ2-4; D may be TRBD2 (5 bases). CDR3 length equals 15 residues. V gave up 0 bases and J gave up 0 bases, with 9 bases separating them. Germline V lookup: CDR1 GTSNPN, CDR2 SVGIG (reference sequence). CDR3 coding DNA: TGTGCCTGGAGTGTACCGGGGTTAGCCAAAAACATTCAGTACTTC. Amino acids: CAWSVPGLAKNIQYF.

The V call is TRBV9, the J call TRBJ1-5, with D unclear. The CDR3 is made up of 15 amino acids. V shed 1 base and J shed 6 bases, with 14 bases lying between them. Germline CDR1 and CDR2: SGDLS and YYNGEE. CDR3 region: CASSVPALPLQPQHF. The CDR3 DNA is TGTGCCAGCAGCGTACCGGCACTACCACTTCAGCCCCAGCATTTT.

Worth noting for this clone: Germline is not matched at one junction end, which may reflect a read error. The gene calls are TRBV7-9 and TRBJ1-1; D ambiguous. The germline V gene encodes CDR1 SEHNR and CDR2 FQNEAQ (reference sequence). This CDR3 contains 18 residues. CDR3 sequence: CSSSLANQKQLMNTEAFF. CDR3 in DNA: TGTTCCAGCAGCTTAGCGAACCAGAAACAGCTCATGAACACTGAAGCTTTCTTT.

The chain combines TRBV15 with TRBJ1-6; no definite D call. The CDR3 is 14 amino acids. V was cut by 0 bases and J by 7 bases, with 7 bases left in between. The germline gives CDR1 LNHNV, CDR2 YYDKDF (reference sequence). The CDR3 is CATSRENTNSPLHF. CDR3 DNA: TGTGCCACCAGCAGAGAAAACACAAATTCACCCCTCCACTTT.

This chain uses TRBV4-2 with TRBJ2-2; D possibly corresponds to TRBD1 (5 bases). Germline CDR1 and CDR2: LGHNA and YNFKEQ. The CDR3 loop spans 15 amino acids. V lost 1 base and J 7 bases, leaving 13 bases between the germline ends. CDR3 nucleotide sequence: TGTGCCAGCAGCCAAGTAATCAGGGAAGGCGGGGAGCTGTTTTTT. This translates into CASSQVIREGGELFF.